This T cell receptor beta chain was documented in a study of blood T cell repertoires in COVID-19. About the study: The United States, Italy and Spain provided the acute and convalescent COVID-19 samples. Nucleic acid was either cDNA or gDNA, and it came from T cells, B-cell-depleted T cells, or PBMCs.

Enrollment of patients from Seattle took place during active infection, with longitudinal follow-up. Remarks on this clone: The sample carries other DNA sequences with the same CDR3.

The V segment lost 6 bases and the J segment 4 bases; nucleotides outside the gene matches: 6. Germline CDR1 reads KGHSH; CDR2 reads LQKENI. CDR3 length: 14 amino acids. Original data processing: How many nucleated cells were present was estimated from reference gene primer amplification. TCRdb's copy holds only in-frame clones and misses some; the assay was immunoSEQ multiplex PCR. V and J calls plus clone size are reproduced from that table; the DNA served to infer D and trimming. This table has roughly 200,000 clones, approximately 81% appearing once. The sequencing input was peripheral blood. The chain couples TRBV18 to TRBJ1-2, with 9 bases matching TRBD1. This clonotype originated in a woman older than 75 with COVID-19, enrolled during active disease. CDR3 sequence reads: CASSPGQGSYGYTF. CDR3 nucleotide sequence: TGTGCCAGCTCCCCGGGACAGGGCTCCTATGGCTACACCTTC. Combining the CDR3 with reference TRBV18 and TRBJ1-2 gives the whole variable domain NAGVMQNPRHLVRRRGQEARLRCSPMKGHSHVYWYRQLPEEGLKFMVYLQKENIIDESGMPKERFSAEFPKEGPSILRIQQVVRGDSAAYFCASSPGQGSYGYTFGSGTRLTVV.